Reported below is one T cell receptor beta chain. Its antigen is not identified. The libraries were made with immunoSEQ v3. The repertoire was sequenced with immunoSEQ multiplex PCR; TCRdb's copy has only in-frame clones and lacks some. The sample yields 5,900 or so clones, 66% seen once. This sample stems from a study of TIL therapy for anti-PD-1-resistant metastatic lung cancer. Study-wide results and caveats: Compared with baseline intratumoral T cells, expanded TIL cultures were more clonal and less diverse (approximately 6.6% vs 31%). Many TIL product clones were absent from baseline tumor, suggesting clonal contraction.

This CDR3 contains 12 residues. The germline V gene has CDR1 SNHLY and CDR2 FYNNEI. J lost 6 bases, V lost 7 bases, and 5 bases had no gene match. Time point given: pre-treatment sample, taken before nivolumab and TIL therapy. Pleural nodules or supraclavicular lymph nodes made up most of the excised metastases sampled. Patients were adults with stage 4 NSCLC. The chain is built from TRBV2 and TRBJ1-2, with TRBD1 matching 7 bases. The source was tumor tissue, collected at baseline. This receptor was taken from a person between 25 and 80 years old with non-small cell lung cancer. CDR3 sequence: CASTLQGHGYTF. Here the CDR3 DNA reads TGTGCCAGCACCCTACAGGGGCATGGCTACACCTTC.